The clone carrying this T cell receptor beta chain has ten or more counts. The entry originates in a study of T-cell memory formation after mild COVID-19. The CDR3 length is 14 residues. Germline assignment: CDR1 MGHDK and CDR2 SYGVNS. V shed 6 bases and J shed 2 bases, with 12 bases lying between them. TCRdb independently ran MiXCR on the 5' RACE reads; one entry per CDR3 protein. This sample has over 350,000 distinct CDR3 sequences, with approximately 15% found just once. The J gene is TRBJ2-3, the V gene TRBV25-1; no definite D call. Sequenced sample: PBMCs or a T cell subset sorted from them (not recorded which). This clonotype was obtained from a man younger than 35 who had mild COVID-19 (a few samples of this study predate the infection). Cell type and time point are not known. CDR3 protein: CASRPQVPTDTQYF. For the CDR3, the DNA is TGTGCCAGCAGGCCCCAGGTCCCCACAGATACGCAGTATTTT.